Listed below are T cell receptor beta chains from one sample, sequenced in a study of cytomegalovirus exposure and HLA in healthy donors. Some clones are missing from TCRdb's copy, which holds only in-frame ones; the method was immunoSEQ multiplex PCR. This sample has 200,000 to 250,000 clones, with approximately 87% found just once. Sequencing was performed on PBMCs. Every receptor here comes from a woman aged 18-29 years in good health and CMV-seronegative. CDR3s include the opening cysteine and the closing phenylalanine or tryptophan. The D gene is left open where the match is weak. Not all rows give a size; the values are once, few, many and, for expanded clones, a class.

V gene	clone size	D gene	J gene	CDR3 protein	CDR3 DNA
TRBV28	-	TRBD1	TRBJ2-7	CASSPGQDYEQYF	TGTGCCAGCAGTCCCGGACAGGACTACGAGCAGTACTTC
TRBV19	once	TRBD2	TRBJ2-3	CASSLLAGADTQYF	TGTGCCAGTAGTTTACTAGCGGGAGCAGATACGCAGTATTTT
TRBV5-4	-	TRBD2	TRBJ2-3	CASAPIAGGPDTQYF	TGTGCCAGCGCGCCAATAGCGGGGGGCCCAGATACGCAGTATTTT
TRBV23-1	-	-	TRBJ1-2	CASGNGTLLGYTF	TGCGCCAGCGGAAACGGGACACTTCTCGGCTACACCTTC
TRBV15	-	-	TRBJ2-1	CATLGGRGVGYGNEQFF	TGTGCCACCCTCGGAGGCAGGGGCGTAGGGTACGGCAATGAGCAGTTCTTC
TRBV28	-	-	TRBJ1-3	CASSNSRRDTIYF	TGTGCCAGCAGTAACAGCCGCCGGGACACCATATATTTT
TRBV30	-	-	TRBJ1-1	CAWSVGRVNTEAFF	TGTGCCTGGAGTGTCGGCAGGGTGAACACTGAAGCTTTCTTT
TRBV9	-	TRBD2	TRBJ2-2	CASSERGLAANTGELFF	TGTGCCAGCAGCGAGAGGGGACTAGCCGCGAACACCGGGGAGCTGTTTTTT
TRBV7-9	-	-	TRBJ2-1	CASSLGQGQFF	TGTGCCAGCAGCTTAGGGCAAGGGCAGTTCTTC
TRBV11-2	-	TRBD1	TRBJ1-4	CASSRIGQGEKLFF	TGTGCCAGCAGCCGTATCGGACAGGGAGAAAAACTGTTTTTT
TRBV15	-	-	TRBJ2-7	CATSRDPLGGSGNEQYF	TGTGCCACCAGCAGAGATCCCCTAGGGGGTTCGGGGAACGAGCAGTACTTC
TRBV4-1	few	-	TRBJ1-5	CASSQGGYSNQPQHF	TGCGCCAGCAGCCAAGGGGGATATAGCAATCAGCCCCAGCATTTT
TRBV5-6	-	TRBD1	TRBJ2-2	CASSLIDRGTGELFF	TGTGCCAGCAGCCTTATCGACAGGGGCACCGGGGAGCTGTTTTTT
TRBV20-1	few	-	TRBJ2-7	CSATSSYEQYF	TGCAGTGCCACATCCTCCTACGAGCAGTACTTC
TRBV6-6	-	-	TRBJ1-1	CASSSSDGTNTEAFF	TGTGCCAGCAGTTCTTCCGACGGAACGAACACTGAAGCTTTCTTT
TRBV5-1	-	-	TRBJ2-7	CASSLFQGAQYEQYF	TGCGCCAGCAGCCTTTTCCAGGGAGCCCAGTACGAGCAGTACTTC
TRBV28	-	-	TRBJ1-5	CASSFSARRDNQPQHF	TGTGCCAGCAGTTTCTCCGCCCGACGGGACAATCAGCCCCAGCATTTT
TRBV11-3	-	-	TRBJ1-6	CASSLDKRGPYNSPLHF	TGTGCCAGCAGCTTAGATAAGAGGGGTCCCTATAATTCACCCCTCCACTTT
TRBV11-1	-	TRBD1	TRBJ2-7	CASSFGTGAYEQYF	TGTGCCAGCAGCTTTGGGACAGGGGCTTACGAGCAGTACTTC
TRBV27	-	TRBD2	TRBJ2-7	CASSVERGPYEQYF	TGTGCCAGCAGTGTCGAGCGGGGACCCTACGAGCAGTACTTC